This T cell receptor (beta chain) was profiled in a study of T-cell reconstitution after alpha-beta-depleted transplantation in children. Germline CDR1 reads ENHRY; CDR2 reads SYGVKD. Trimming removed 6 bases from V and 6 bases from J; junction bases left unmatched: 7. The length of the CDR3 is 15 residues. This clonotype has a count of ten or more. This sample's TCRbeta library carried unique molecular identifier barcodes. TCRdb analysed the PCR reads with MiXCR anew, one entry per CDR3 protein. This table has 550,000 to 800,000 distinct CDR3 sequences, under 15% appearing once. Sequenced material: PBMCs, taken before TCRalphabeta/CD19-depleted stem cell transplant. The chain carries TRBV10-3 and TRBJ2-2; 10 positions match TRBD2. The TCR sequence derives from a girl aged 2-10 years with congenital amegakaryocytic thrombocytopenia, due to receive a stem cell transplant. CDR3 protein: CAIRKAGGPAGELFF. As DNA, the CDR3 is TGTGCCATCAGGAAAGCGGGAGGGCCCGCCGGGGAGCTGTTTTTT.